This T cell receptor beta chain was profiled in a study of blood T cell repertoires in COVID-19. Whole-study context: Sites across the United States, Italy and Spain contributed samples from acute and convalescent COVID-19.

How the authors handled the data: It was from reference gene primer amplification that nucleated cell counts were estimated. Measured with immunoSEQ multiplex PCR; TCRdb has only the in-frame clones, and not every one. V, J and clone size are those of that table, while D and trimming were read from the DNA. The profile shows 200,000 to 250,000 clones, 65% to 90% of them singletons. Trimming left V 6 bases short and J 1 base short, with 9 bases between. CDR1 KGHSH and CDR2 LQKENI come from the germline V gene. This CDR3 is 13 amino acids long. The clonotype comes from a human donor in a cohort sampled during active COVID-19. The chain links TRBV18 to TRBJ1-1, with TRBD1 as a possible D gene (6 bases). The material sequenced was peripheral blood. CDR3 coding DNA: TGTGCCAGCTCCCAGGGACAGAACACTGAAGCTTTCTTT. This codes for CASSQGQNTEAFF.